This T cell receptor (beta chain) originates from a study of T cell responses to AZD1222 COVID-19 vaccine. Turning to the study itself: Second-dose timings of about 4 or about 12 weeks were pooled.

This CDR3 has 13 amino acids. Here immunoSEQ multiplex PCR was the method, and the copy in TCRdb shows in-frame clones only, minus some. The sample has some 140,000 clones; under 95% are singletons. The receptor's source is an adult in good health. This sequence joins TRBV21-1 and TRBJ1-4. TRBV21-1 is flagged as a pseudogene. The sequencing here drew on peripheral blood, taken on day 0 of AZD1222 vaccination. CDR3 region: CASSLLGGEKLFF. The DNA for the CDR3 is TGTGCCAGCAGTCTCTTGGGTGGCGAAAAACTGTTTTTT.